The next 21 T cell receptor beta chains were all read from a single sample in a study of radiotherapy plus CTLA-4 blockade in lung cancer. Using immunoSEQ multiplex PCR, the repertoire was profiled, and TCRdb retains in-frame clones only, with some absent. The top ten hold approximately 3.8% of the sample, which has approximately 83,000 clones, 78% seen once. The sequenced sample was peripheral blood, obtained from a patient treated with radiotherapy plus ipilimumab. Receptors were obtained from a human donor with non-small cell lung cancer who had a partial response to radiotherapy plus ipilimumab. Some clones in this sample may be carry-over from other donors' samples.

This clone came up a few times. This rearrangement joins TRBV19 to TRBJ1-6, with TRBD1 identical over 7 bases. V lost 7 bases, J lost 8 bases, and 5 bases stayed unmatched. The CDR3 runs to 13 residues. Germline lookup yields CDR1 LNHDA and CDR2 SQIVND (reference sequence). This chain's CDR3 is CASTRGQYSPLHF. The CDR3 nucleotides read TGTGCCAGTACTAGGGGGCAATATTCACCCCTCCACTTT.

The chain is built from TRBV19 and TRBJ2-3, with D possibly being TRBD1 (6 bases). Between the trimmed V and J ends, which lost 0 bases and 2 bases, there was a span of 9 bases. This CDR3 comprises 15 residues. Germline values: CDR1 LNHDA, CDR2 SQIVND (reference sequence). The CDR3 DNA follows: TGTGCCAGTAGTATAGATGGACAGAACACAGATACGCAGTATTTT. It specifies CASSIDGQNTDTQYF.

This clone was found a few times. This sequence joins TRBV2 and TRBJ1-1, with a possible D match to TRBD1 (6 bases). CDR3 size: 14 residues. Between the trimmed V and J ends, which lost 5 bases and 4 bases, there was a span of 14 bases. Germline CDR1 reads SNHLY; CDR2 reads FYNNEI. The CDR3 reads CASSLYRDSTEAFF. As DNA, the CDR3 is TGTGCCAGCAGTCTATACAGGGATTCCACTGAAGCTTTCTTT.

The chain employs TRBV15 and TRBJ1-5, with D perhaps TRBD1 (5 bases). The CDR3 has 15 amino acids. Germline-derived CDR1 and CDR2 are LNHNV and YYDKDF (reference sequence). V was shortened by 9 bases and J by 5 bases, with 20 bases between the two germline ends. Here the CDR3 DNA reads TGTGCCACGAGGGACGGGGGAGGTAAGGATCAGCCCCAGCATTTT. Its translation is CATRDGGGKDQPQHF.

This chain connects TRBV7-3 to TRBJ2-2; 7 nucleotides line up with TRBD2. With 5 bases clipped from V and 4 bases from J, the junction kept 10 bases outside the gene matches. The CDR3 has 16 amino acids. In germline, CDR1 is SGHTA, CDR2 FQGTGA. CDR3 in amino acids: CASSALGPGGTGELFF. The CDR3 coding sequence is TGTGCCAGCAGCGCCTTGGGGCCGGGGGGCACCGGGGAGCTGTTTTTT.

The gene calls are TRBV2 and TRBJ2-1; 9 positions match TRBD2. Trimming removed 8 bases from V and 6 bases from J; junction bases left unmatched: 11. Germline CDR1 is SNHLY and CDR2 is FYNNEI. This CDR3 contains 15 residues. CDR3 sequence: CASVSVAGAGNEQFF. CDR3 sequence (DNA): TGTGCCAGCGTTTCGGTAGCGGGGGCGGGCAATGAGCAGTTCTTC.

This clone was observed once. The rearrangement uses TRBV5-1 and TRBJ2-7; 8 nucleotides line up with TRBD2. With V trimmed by 4 bases and J by 1 base, 10 bases remained unmatched. CDR3 length: 16 residues. The V gene's germline CDR1 is SGHRS and CDR2 YFSETQ. CDR3 region: CASSPGGSGVSYEQYF. CDR3 nucleotides: TGCGCCAGCAGCCCCGGGGGTAGCGGGGTATCCTACGAGCAGTACTTC.

The V gene is TRBV5-4, the J gene TRBJ2-1, with TRBD2 matching 8 bases. The CDR3 runs 12 residues. J lost 15 bases, V lost 0 bases, and 5 bases had no gene match. From germline, CDR1 is SGHNT and CDR2 YYREEE (reference sequence). The chain's CDR3 is CASSLVGTSLFF. DNA of the CDR3: TGTGCCAGCAGCTTGGTCGGGACTAGTCTGTTCTTC.

The chain links TRBV6-4 to TRBJ2-7; unclear D gene. The CDR3 is made up of 16 amino acids. V was clipped by 2 bases and J by 2 bases, with 16 bases between them. The germline V gene encodes CDR1 MRHNA and CDR2 SNTAGT. The CDR3 region has the DNA TGTGCCAGCAGTGACCCGAAGCAGGAAACGACCTACGAGCAGTACTTC. As protein: CASSDPKQETTYEQYF.

The rearrangement uses TRBV5-5 and TRBJ1-6, with D maybe TRBD1 (5 bases). Germline CDR1 and CDR2: SGHKS and YYEKEE (reference sequence). Trimming shortened V by 0 bases and J by 6 bases, and 10 bases separated the two germline ends. The CDR3 covers 15 residues. The CDR3 DNA follows: TGTGCCAGCAGCTTGGCTCCAGGGATTAATTCACCCCTCCACTTT. Translated, it gives CASSLAPGINSPLHF.

The chain couples TRBV4-3 to TRBJ2-4; 10 bases map to TRBD2. In germline, CDR1 is LGHNA, CDR2 YSLEER. This CDR3 has 18 amino acids. The V segment lost 0 bases and the J segment 3 bases; nucleotides outside the gene matches: 8. The CDR3 loop reads CASSQDPQAGGSKNIQYF. The CDR3 DNA follows: TGCGCCAGCAGCCAAGATCCCCAAGCGGGGGGGAGCAAAAACATTCAGTACTTC.

The CDR3 DNA is TGTGCCAGCAGTCCCCAGAGACCCGAGACTTATGGCTACACCTTC. Translation: CASSPQRPETYGYTF. V usage is TRBV6-5 and J usage is TRBJ1-2; D is undetermined. V lost 5 bases and J 5 bases, leaving 18 bases between the germline ends. From germline, CDR1 is MNHEY and CDR2 SVGAGI. There are 15 residues in the CDR3.

The chain has TRBV6-6 and TRBJ1-5; 7 nucleotides agree with TRBD1. V trimming: 2 bases; J trimming: 4 bases; junction bases outside the gene matches: 5. The CDR3 totals 15 residues. The V gene's germline CDR1 is MNHNY and CDR2 SVGAGI (reference sequence). CDR3 sequence: CASSYTSGGNQPQHF. The CDR3 region has the DNA TGTGCCAGCAGTTACACCTCAGGGGGTAATCAGCCCCAGCATTTT.

Only a few counts were recorded for this clone. The chain carries TRBV10-3 and TRBJ1-4; D call uncertain. Germline V lookup: CDR1 ENHRY, CDR2 SYGVKD. Trimming pared 10 bases from V and 3 bases from J, leaving 12 bases between. The CDR3 is 13 residues long. The CDR3 region has the DNA TGTGCCAGCCACCGGGATCCTAATGAAAAACTGTTTTTT. Translation: CASHRDPNEKLFF.

V usage is TRBV10-3 and J usage is TRBJ1-1; D possibly corresponds to TRBD1 (6 bases). In germline, CDR1 is ENHRY, CDR2 SYGVKD. The CDR3 covers 14 residues. V lost 6 bases and J 0 bases, leaving 11 bases between the germline ends. CDR3 loop: CAIRDRGMNTEAFF. For the CDR3, the DNA is TGTGCCATCAGGGACAGAGGAATGAACACTGAAGCTTTCTTT.

This chain joins TRBV18 and TRBJ1-5; D not resolved. Germline assignment: CDR1 KGHSH and CDR2 LQKENI. V was cut by 3 bases and J by 2 bases, with 14 bases left in between. This CDR3 is built from 16 residues. The CDR3 region is CASSPPDNSGNQPQHF. As DNA, the CDR3 is TGTGCCAGCTCACCCCCTGATAATAGTGGCAATCAGCCCCAGCATTTT. Full variable domain (missing parts from reference TRBV18 and TRBJ1-5): NAGVMQNPRHLVRRRGQEARLRCSPMKGHSHVYWYRQLPEEGLKFMVYLQKENIIDESGMPKERFSAEFPKEGPSILRIQQVVRGDSAAYFCASSPPDNSGNQPQHFGDGTRLSIL.

This clone has just a few counts. The chain uses TRBV20-1 and TRBJ1-1; a weak D match, TRBD1 (6 bases). V was trimmed by 7 bases and J by 3 bases, leaving 9 bases between them. This CDR3 region has 11 residues. Germline values: CDR1 DFQATT, CDR2 SNEGSKA (reference sequence). The CDR3 bases are TGCAGTGGTCCAGGGGACACTGAAGCTTTCTTT. Its translation is CSGPGDTEAFF.

The chain employs TRBV5-1 and TRBJ2-1, with 8 bases fitting TRBD1. Germline V gives CDR1 SGHRS, CDR2 YFSETQ. The V gene end was trimmed by 0 bases and the J gene end by 4 bases; junction bases not matched to a gene: 6. The CDR3 extends over 16 amino acids. The CDR3 DNA reads as TGCGCCAGCAGCTTGGAAGGCAGGGGGCTTTACAATGAGCAGTTCTTC. Its translation is CASSLEGRGLYNEQFF.

This chain uses TRBV28 with TRBJ2-4; possible D gene TRBD2, 6 bases. CDR1 is MDHEN, CDR2 SYDVKM, per germline. The CDR3 covers 16 residues. V was trimmed by 3 bases and J by 0 bases, leaving 12 bases between them. CDR3 DNA sequence: TGTGCCAGCAGTTTGTATCCGGGACTAGCCAAAAACATTCAGTACTTC. Residues: CASSLYPGLAKNIQYF.

The chain has TRBV28 and TRBJ2-3; D possibly corresponds to TRBD2 (6 bases). CDR3 size: 15 residues. V dropped 6 bases and J dropped 0 bases, with 13 bases sitting between them. CDR1 and CDR2 from the germline V gene are MDHEN and SYDVKM. The CDR3 nucleotides read TGTGCCAGCAGAGGGAGGTCTGGGAGCACAGATACGCAGTATTTT. Amino acids: CASRGRSGSTDTQYF.

The V and J genes are TRBV7-8 and TRBJ2-5; D is possibly TRBD2 (5 bases). This CDR3 has 15 residues. CDR1 is SGHVS and CDR2 is FQNEAQ in the germline V gene. Trimming took off 5 bases at V and 1 base at J, with 14 bases between the two ends. The CDR3 region has the DNA TGTGCCAGCAGCAACCCCTCCCGGGGCCAAGAGACCCAGTACTTC. It yields the protein CASSNPSRGQETQYF.